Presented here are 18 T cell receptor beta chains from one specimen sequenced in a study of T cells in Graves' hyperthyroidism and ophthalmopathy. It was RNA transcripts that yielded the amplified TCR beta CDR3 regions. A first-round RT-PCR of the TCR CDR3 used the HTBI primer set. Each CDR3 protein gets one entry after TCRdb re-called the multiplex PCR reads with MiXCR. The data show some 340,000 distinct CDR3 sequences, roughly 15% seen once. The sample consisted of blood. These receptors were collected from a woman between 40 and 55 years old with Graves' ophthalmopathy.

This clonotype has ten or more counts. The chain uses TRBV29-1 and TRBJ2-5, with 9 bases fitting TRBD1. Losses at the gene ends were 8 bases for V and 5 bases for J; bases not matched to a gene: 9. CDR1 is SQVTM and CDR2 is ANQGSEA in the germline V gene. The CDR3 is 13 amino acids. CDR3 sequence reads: CSSRRGTGETQYF. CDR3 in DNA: TGCAGCTCACGGCGGGGGACAGGGGAGACCCAGTACTTC.

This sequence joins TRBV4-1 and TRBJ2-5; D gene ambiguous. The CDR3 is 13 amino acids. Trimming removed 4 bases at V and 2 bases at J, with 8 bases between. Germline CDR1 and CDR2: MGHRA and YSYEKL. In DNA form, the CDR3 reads TGCGCCAGCAGCCGCTTCTCACAAGAGACCCAGTACTTC. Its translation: CASSRFSQETQYF.

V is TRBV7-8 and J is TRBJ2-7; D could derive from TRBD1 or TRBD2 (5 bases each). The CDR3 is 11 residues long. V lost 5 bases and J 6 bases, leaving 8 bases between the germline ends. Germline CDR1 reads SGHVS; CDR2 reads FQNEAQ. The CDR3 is CASSGGSEQYF. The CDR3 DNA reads TGTGCCAGCAGCGGGGGTTCCGAGCAGTACTTC.

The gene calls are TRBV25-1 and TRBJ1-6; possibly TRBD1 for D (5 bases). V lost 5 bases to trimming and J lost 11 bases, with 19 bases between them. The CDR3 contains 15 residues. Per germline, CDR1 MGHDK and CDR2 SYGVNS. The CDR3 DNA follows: TGTGCCAGCAGTCTCGGCAGGGCCCTTCGGGCACCCCTCCACTTT. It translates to CASSLGRALRAPLHF.

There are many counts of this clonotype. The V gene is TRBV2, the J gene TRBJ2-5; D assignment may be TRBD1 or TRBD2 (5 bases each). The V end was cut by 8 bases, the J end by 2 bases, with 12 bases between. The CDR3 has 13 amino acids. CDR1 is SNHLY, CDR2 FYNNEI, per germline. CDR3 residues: CASGGVGQETQYF. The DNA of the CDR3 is TGTGCCAGCGGGGGTGTGGGGCAAGAGACCCAGTACTTC.

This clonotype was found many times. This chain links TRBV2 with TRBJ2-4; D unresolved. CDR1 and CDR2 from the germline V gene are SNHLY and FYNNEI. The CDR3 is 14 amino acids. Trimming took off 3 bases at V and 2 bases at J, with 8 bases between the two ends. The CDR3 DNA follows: TGTGCCAGCAGTGACGGACGTTCCAAAAACATTCAGTACTTC. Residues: CASSDGRSKNIQYF.

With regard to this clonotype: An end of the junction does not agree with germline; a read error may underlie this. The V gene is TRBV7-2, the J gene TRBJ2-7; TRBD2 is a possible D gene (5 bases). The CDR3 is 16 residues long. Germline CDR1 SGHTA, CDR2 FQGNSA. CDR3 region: CVSSLSSSPSSYEQYF. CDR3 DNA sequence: TGTGTCAGCAGCTTGTCCTCTAGCCCATCCTCCTACGAGCAGTACTTC.

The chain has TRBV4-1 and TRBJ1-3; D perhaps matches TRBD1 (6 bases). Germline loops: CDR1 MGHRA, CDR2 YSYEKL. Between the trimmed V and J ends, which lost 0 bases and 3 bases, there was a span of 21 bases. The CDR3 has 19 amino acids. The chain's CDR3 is CASSQDQWGRQADGNTIYF. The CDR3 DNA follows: TGCGCCAGCAGCCAAGATCAGTGGGGGCGTCAAGCGGATGGAAACACCATATATTTT.

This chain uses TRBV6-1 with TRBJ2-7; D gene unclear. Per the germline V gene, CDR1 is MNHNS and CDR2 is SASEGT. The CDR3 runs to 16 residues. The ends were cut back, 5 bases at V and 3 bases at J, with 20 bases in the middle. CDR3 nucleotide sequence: TGTGCCAGCAGTCCCCAAAGTTGGACGGAAGGCTACGAGCAGTACTTC. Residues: CASSPQSWTEGYEQYF.

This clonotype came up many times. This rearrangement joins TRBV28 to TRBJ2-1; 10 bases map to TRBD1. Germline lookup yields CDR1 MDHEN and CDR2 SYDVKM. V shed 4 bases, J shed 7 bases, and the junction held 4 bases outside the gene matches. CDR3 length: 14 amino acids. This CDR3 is CASSYRDRGNEQFF. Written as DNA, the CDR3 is TGTGCCAGCAGTTACCGGGACAGGGGTAATGAGCAGTTCTTC.

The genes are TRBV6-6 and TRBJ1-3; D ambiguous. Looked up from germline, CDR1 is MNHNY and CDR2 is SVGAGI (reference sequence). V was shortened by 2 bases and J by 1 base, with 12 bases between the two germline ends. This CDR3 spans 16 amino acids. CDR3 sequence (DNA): TGTGCCAGCAGTTACGATTGGGGTAGATCTGGAAACACCATATATTTT. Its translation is CASSYDWGRSGNTIYF.

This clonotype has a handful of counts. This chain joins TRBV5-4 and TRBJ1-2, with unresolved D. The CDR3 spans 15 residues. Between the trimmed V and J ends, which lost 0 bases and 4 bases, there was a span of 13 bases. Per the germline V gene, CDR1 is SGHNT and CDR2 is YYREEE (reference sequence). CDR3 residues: CASSLDFEGRYGYTF. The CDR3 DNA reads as TGTGCCAGCAGCTTGGATTTTGAGGGCCGCTATGGCTACACCTTC.

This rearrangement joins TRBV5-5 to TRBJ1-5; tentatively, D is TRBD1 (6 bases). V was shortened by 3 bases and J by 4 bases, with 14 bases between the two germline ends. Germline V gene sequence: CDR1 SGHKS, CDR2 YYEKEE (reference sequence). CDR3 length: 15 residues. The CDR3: CASSSETGRNQPQHF. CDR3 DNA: TGTGCCAGCAGCTCCGAGACAGGCCGGAATCAGCCCCAGCATTTT.

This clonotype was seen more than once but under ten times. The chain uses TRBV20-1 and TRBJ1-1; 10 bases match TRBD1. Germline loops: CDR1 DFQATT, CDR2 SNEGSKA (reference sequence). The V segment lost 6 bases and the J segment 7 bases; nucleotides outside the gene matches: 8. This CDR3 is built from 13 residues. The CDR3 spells CSAIGQGDVEAFF. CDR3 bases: TGCAGTGCGATCGGACAGGGGGATGTTGAAGCTTTCTTT.

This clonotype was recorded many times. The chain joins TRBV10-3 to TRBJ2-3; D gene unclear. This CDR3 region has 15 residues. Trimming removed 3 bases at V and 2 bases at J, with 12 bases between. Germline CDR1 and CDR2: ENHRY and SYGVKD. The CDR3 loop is CAISDRMTHTDTQYF. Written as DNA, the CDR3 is TGTGCCATCAGTGACAGGATGACCCACACAGATACGCAGTATTTT.

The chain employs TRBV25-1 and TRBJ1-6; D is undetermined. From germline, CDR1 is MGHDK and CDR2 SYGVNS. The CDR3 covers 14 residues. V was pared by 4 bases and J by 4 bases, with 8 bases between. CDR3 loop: CASSVRAYNSPLHF. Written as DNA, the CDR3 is TGTGCCAGCAGTGTACGGGCGTATAATTCACCCCTCCACTTT.

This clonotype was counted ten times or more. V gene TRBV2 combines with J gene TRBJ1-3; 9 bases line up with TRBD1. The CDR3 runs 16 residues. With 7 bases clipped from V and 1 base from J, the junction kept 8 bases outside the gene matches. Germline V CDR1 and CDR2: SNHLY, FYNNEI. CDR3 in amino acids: CASKYRDRVSGNTIYF. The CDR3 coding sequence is TGTGCCAGCAAGTATCGGGACAGGGTATCTGGAAACACCATATATTTT.

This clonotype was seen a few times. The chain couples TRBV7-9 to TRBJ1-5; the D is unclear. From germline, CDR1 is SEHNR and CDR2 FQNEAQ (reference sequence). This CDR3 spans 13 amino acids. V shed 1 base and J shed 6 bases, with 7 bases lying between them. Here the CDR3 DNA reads TGTGCCAGCAGCTTAGGGGCGGGTCAGCCCCAGCATTTT. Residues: CASSLGAGQPQHF.